This TCR beta chain was captured by sequencing in a study of blood T cell repertoires in COVID-19. The germline V and J ends were trimmed by 0 bases and 16 bases, with 10 bases remaining between them. Germline CDR1 reads MNHNY; CDR2 reads SVGAGI (reference sequence). This CDR3 has 11 residues. Per the original data handling: Using reference gene primer amplification, nucleated cell counts were estimated. Assay used: immunoSEQ multiplex PCR; TCRdb lists only in-frame clones, some missing. The V and J calls and clone size come from that table; D and trimming were worked out from the DNA. This sample has roughly 250,000 clones, with 70% to 90% found just once.

The sequenced material came from peripheral blood. The source is a woman aged 40 to 55 with acute or convalescent COVID-19. The chain couples TRBV6-6 to TRBJ1-5; the D is unclear. The CDR3 reads CASSYSRVTHF. Written as DNA, the CDR3 is TGTGCCAGCAGTTACTCCCGGGTAACTCATTTT.